This TCR beta chain was found in a study of breast tumors, draining lymph nodes, adjacent tissues. TCRdb used MiXCR to reprocess the multiplex PCR reads, holding one entry per CDR3 protein. This table holds about 21,000 distinct CDR3 sequences, approximately 40% found once. Unmatched junction bases numbered 3, after V lost 3 bases and J lost 4 bases. Germline CDR1 reads DFQATT; CDR2 reads SNEGSKA (reference sequence). The CDR3 length is 15 residues. Comment on this clonotype: What it binds is unknown.

Study-wide results and limits: Luminal-like breast cancer showed significantly higher tumor–nontumor repertoire similarity than basal-like. Data fit most tumor T cells coming from lymph node, expanding in tumor. Tumor repertoires ranked between lymph nodes and nontumor tissue in diversity, with V and J gene preferences. Tumor T cell lymph node origin was a supported hypothesis, not proven.

The receptor comes from a female donor with breast cancer. Some clones in this sample may be carry-over from other donors' samples. The sample was breast tumor tissue. The chain couples TRBV20-1 to TRBJ2-1; 13 positions agree with TRBD2. CDR3 residues: CSASRLAGGYNEQFF. DNA of the CDR3: TGCAGTGCTAGTCGACTAGCGGGGGGTTACAATGAGCAGTTCTTC.